These T cell receptor beta chains were read from a single sample in a study of human T cells and chemical hapten exposure. TCRdb reprocessed the RACE reads via MiXCR and lists one record per CDR3 protein. Of about 340,000 distinct CDR3 sequences in the sample, approximately 6.3% were seen once. This specimen was whole blood, taken in connection with sensitization to the hapten diphenylcyclopropenone (DPC). These TCRs come from a woman younger than 30 with alopecia areata. Some clones in this sample may be carry-over from other donors' samples. CDR3s include the opening cysteine and the closing phenylalanine or tryptophan. Each record gives: CDR3 protein, CDR3 DNA, V gene, CDR3 length, J gene, D gene, clone size. D genes are given only for firm matches. The size of a clone is reported for some rows only, either as once, few or many, or as a class for expanded clones.

cdr3_aa: CASTSRQAGGKLFF
cdr3_nt: TGTGCCAGCACCTCGCGGCAGGCCGGTGGAAAACTGTTTTTT
v_call: TRBV13
cdr3_length: 14
j_call: TRBJ1-4
d_call: -
clone_size: -

cdr3_aa: CASSPGLAGGRTDTQYF
cdr3_nt: TGTGCCAGCAGCCCAGGACTAGCGGGGGGCCGCACAGATACGCAGTATTTT
v_call: TRBV7-2
cdr3_length: 17
j_call: TRBJ2-3
d_call: TRBD2
clone_size: many

cdr3_aa: CASSFHPSYEQYF
cdr3_nt: TGTGCCAGCAGTTTCCACCCCTCCTACGAGCAGTACTTC
v_call: TRBV12-3/TRBV12-4
cdr3_length: 13
j_call: TRBJ2-7
d_call: -
clone_size: few

cdr3_aa: CASSLSAGSGYGYTF
cdr3_nt: TGTGCCAGCAGTTTATCGGCCGGGTCTGGCTATGGCTACACCTTC
v_call: TRBV27
cdr3_length: 15
j_call: TRBJ1-2
d_call: -
clone_size: many

cdr3_aa: CASLPPGQGTQETQYF
cdr3_nt: TGTGCCAGCTTACCCCCGGGACAGGGGACCCAAGAGACCCAGTACTTC
v_call: TRBV18
cdr3_length: 16
j_call: TRBJ2-5
d_call: TRBD1
clone_size: once

cdr3_aa: CASSLNLGRETQYF
cdr3_nt: TGCGCCAGCAGCTTGAATTTGGGGAGGGAGACCCAGTACTTC
v_call: TRBV5-1
cdr3_length: 14
j_call: TRBJ2-5
d_call: -
clone_size: many

cdr3_aa: CASSLAPPIFGSPLHF
cdr3_nt: TGCGCCAGCAGCTTGGCCCCCCCGATATTTGGTTCACCCCTCCACTTT
v_call: TRBV5-1
cdr3_length: 16
j_call: TRBJ1-6
d_call: -
clone_size: few

cdr3_aa: CASSLGGPVNTEAFF
cdr3_nt: TGTGCCAGCAGTTTAGGTGGGCCAGTGAACACTGAAGCTTTCTTT
v_call: TRBV28
cdr3_length: 15
j_call: TRBJ1-1
d_call: -
clone_size: few

cdr3_aa: CATSDLQGIGETQYF
cdr3_nt: TGTGCCACCAGTGATTTGCAGGGGATCGGAGAGACCCAGTACTTC
v_call: TRBV24-1
cdr3_length: 15
j_call: TRBJ2-5
d_call: -
clone_size: -

cdr3_aa: CASSLSPGRYTF
cdr3_nt: TGTGCCAGCAGCTTGAGTCCGGGCCGCTACACCTTC
v_call: TRBV5-8
cdr3_length: 12
j_call: TRBJ1-2
d_call: -
clone_size: few

cdr3_aa: CASSFWRGGYNEQFF
cdr3_nt: TGTGCCAGCAGCTTTTGGCGGGGGGGATACAATGAGCAGTTCTTC
v_call: TRBV7-8
cdr3_length: 15
j_call: TRBJ2-1
d_call: TRBD2
clone_size: -

cdr3_aa: CASSNWVLAGGTDTQYF
cdr3_nt: TGTGCCAGCAGCAATTGGGTCTTGGCGGGGGGCACAGATACGCAGTATTTT
v_call: TRBV21-1
cdr3_length: 17
j_call: TRBJ2-3
d_call: -
clone_size: few

cdr3_aa: CASSLGAGGSAGYTF
cdr3_nt: TGTGCCAGCAGCTTAGGAGCAGGGGGATCGGCTGGCTACACCTTC
v_call: TRBV7-9
cdr3_length: 15
j_call: TRBJ1-2
d_call: TRBD1
clone_size: few